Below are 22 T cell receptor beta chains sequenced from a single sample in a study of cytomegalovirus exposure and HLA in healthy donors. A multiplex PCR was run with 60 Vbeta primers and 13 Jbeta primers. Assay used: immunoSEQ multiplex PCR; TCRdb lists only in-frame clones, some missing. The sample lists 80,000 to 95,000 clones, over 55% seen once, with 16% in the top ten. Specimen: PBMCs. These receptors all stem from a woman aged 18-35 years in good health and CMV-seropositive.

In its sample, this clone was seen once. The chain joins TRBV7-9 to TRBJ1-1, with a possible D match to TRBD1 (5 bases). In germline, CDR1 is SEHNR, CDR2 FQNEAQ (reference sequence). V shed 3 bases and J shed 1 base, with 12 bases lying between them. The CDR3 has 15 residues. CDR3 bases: TGTGCCAGCAGCTTCGCGGGACTTACGAACACTGAAGCTTTCTTT. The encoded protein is CASSFAGLTNTEAFF.

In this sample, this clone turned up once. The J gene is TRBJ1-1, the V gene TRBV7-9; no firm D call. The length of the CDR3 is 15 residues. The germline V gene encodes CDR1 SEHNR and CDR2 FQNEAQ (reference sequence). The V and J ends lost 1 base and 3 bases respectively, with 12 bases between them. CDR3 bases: TGTGCCAGCAGCTTAGATAGGTACGGGGACACTGAAGCTTTCTTT. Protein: CASSLDRYGDTEAFF.

The CDR3 loop reads CASSLRAGMNTEAFF. CDR3 nucleotides: TGTGCCAGCAGCTTAAGAGCAGGGATGAACACTGAAGCTTTCTTT. The J gene is TRBJ1-1, the V gene TRBV7-9; tentatively, D is TRBD1 (5 bases). Germline CDR1 SEHNR, CDR2 FQNEAQ (reference sequence). Trimming pared 2 bases from V and 0 bases from J, leaving 10 bases between. This CDR3 has 15 amino acids.

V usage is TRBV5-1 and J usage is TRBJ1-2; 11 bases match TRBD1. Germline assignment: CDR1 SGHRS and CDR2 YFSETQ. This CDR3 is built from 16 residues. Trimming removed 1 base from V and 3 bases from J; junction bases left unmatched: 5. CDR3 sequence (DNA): TGCGCCAGCAGCTTGAGCCCGGGACAGGGGGACTATGGCTACACCTTC. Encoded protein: CASSLSPGQGDYGYTF.

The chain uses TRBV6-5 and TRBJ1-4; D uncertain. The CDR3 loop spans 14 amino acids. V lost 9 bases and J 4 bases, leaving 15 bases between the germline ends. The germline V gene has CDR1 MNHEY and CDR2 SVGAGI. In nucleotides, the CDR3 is TGTGCCAGTGGGCGAGTGGCGGGTAATGAAAAACTGTTTTTT. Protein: CASGRVAGNEKLFF.

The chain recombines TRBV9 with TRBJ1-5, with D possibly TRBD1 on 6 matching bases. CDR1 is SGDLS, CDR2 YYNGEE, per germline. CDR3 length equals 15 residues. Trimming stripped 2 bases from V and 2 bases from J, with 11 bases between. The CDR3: CASSVGGGRNQPQHF. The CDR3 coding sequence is TGTGCCAGCAGCGTGGGAGGGGGACGCAATCAGCCCCAGCATTTT.

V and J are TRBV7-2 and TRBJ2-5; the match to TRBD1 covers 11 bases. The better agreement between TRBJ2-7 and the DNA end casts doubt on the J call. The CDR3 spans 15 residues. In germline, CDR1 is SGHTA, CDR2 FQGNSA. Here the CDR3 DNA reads TGTGCCAGCAGCCCCTGGACAGGGGGCAATTACGAGCAGTACTTC. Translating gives CASSPWTGGNYEQYF.

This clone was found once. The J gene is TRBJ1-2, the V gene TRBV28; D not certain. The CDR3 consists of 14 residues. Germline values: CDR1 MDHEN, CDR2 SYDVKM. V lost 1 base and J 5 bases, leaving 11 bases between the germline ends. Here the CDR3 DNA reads TGTGCCAGCAGTTTATTTCAGGCCAGTTATGGCTACACCTTC. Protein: CASSLFQASYGYTF.

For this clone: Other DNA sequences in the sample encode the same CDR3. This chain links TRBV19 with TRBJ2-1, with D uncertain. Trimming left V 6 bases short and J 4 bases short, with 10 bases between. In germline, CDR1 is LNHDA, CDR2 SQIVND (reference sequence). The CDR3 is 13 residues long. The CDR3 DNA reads TGTGCCAGTAGCACGACTGTGTACAATGAGCAGTTCTTC. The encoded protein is CASSTTVYNEQFF. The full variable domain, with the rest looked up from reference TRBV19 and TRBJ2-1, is DGGITQSPKYLFRKEGQNVTLSCEQNLNHDAMYWYRQDPGQGLRLIYYSQIVNDFQKGDIAEGYSVSREKKESFPLTVTSAQKNPTAFYLCASSTTVYNEQFFGPGTRLTVL.

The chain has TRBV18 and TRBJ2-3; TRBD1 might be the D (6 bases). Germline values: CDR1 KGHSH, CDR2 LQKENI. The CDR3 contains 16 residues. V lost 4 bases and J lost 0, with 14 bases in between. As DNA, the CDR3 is TGTGCCAGCTCACAGAAACAGGGATCTAGCACAGATACGCAGTATTTT. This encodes CASSQKQGSSTDTQYF. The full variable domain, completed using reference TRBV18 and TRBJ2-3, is NAGVMQNPRHLVRRRGQEARLRCSPMKGHSHVYWYRQLPEEGLKFMVYLQKENIIDESGMPKERFSAEFPKEGPSILRIQQVVRGDSAAYFCASSQKQGSSTDTQYFGPGTRLTVL.

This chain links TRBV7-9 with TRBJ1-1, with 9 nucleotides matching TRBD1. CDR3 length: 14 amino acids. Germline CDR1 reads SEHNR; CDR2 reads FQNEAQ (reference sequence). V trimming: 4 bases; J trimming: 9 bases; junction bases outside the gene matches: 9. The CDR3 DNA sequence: TGTGCCAGCAGCTCCCCGGGACAGGGTTTTCAAGCTTTCTTT. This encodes CASSSPGQGFQAFF.

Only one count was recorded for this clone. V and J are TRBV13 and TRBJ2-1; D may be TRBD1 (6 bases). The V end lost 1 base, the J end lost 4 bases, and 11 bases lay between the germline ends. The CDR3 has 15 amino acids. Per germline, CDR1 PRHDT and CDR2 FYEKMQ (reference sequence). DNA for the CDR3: TGTGCCAGCAGCTTAGAAGGACAGAATTACAATGAGCAGTTCTTC. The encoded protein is CASSLEGQNYNEQFF.

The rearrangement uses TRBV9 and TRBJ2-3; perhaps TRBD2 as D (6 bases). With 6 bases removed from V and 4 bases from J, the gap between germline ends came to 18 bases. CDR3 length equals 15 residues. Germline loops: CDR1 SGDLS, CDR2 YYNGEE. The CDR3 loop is CASTPGRGSADTQYF. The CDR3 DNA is TGTGCCAGCACCCCAGGGCGGGGATCCGCAGATACGCAGTATTTT.

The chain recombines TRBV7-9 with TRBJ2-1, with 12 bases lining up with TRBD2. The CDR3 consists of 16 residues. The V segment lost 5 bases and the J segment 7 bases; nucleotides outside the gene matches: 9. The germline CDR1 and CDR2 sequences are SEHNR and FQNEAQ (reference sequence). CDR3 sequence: CASSERTSGERNEQFF. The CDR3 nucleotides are TGTGCCAGCAGCGAACGGACTAGCGGGGAGAGGAATGAGCAGTTCTTC.

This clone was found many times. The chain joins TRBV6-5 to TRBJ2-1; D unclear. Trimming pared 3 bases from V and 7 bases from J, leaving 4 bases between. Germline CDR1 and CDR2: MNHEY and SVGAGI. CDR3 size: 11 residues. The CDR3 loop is CASSYPNEQFF. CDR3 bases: TGTGCCAGCAGTTATCCAAATGAGCAGTTCTTC.

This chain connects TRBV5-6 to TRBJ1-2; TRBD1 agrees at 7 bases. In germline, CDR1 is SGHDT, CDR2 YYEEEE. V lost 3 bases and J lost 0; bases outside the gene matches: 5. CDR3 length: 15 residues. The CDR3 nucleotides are TGTGCCAGCAGCTCCTATGACAGGGCTAACTATGGCTACACCTTC. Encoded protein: CASSSYDRANYGYTF.

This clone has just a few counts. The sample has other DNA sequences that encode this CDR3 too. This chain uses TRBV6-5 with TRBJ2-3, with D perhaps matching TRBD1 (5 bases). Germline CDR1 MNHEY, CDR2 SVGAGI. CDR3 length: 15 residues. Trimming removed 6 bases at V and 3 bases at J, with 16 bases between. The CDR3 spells CASRQTATTTDTQYF. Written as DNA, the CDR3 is TGTGCCAGCAGACAGACAGCTACTACTACAGATACGCAGTATTTT.

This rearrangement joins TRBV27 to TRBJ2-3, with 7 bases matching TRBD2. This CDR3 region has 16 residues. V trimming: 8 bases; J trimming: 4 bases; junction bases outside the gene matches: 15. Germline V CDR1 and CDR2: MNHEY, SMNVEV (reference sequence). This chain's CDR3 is CASVIRAGELADTQYF. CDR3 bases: TGTGCCAGCGTCATCAGGGCGGGAGAGTTGGCAGATACGCAGTATTTT.

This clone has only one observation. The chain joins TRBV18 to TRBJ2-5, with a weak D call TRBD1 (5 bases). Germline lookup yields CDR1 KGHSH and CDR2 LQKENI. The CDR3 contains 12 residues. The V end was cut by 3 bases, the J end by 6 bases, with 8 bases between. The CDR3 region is CASSPGRKTQYF. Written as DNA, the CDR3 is TGTGCCAGCTCACCGGGGCGAAAGACCCAGTACTTC. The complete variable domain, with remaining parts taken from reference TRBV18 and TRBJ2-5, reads NAGVMQNPRHLVRRRGQEARLRCSPMKGHSHVYWYRQLPEEGLKFMVYLQKENIIDESGMPKERFSAEFPKEGPSILRIQQVVRGDSAAYFCASSPGRKTQYFGPGTRLLVL.

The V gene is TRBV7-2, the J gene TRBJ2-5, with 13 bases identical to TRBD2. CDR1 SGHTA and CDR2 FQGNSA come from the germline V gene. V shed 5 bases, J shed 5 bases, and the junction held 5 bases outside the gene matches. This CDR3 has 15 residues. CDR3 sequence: CASSELAGGRETQYF. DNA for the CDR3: TGTGCCAGCAGCGAACTAGCGGGGGGGCGGGAGACCCAGTACTTC. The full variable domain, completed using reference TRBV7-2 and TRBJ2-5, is GAGVSQSPSNKVTEKGKDVELRCDPISGHTALYWYRQSLGQGLEFLIYFQGNSAPDKSGLPSDRFSAERTGGSVSTLTIQRTQQEDSAVYLCASSELAGGRETQYFGPGTRLLVL.

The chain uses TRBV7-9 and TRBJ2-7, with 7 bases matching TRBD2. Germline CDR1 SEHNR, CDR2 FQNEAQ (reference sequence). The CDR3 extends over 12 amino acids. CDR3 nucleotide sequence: TGTTCCATAGGTCGGGGGGCCTACGAGCAGTACTTC. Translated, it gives CSIGRGAYEQYF.

In nucleotides, the CDR3 is TGTGCCAGCAGTATTCCCGGGACAGGGGGCTTTGAGCAGTTCTTC. Amino acids: CASSIPGTGGFEQFF. V and J are TRBV27 and TRBJ2-1; 12 bases map to TRBD1. With V trimmed by 5 bases and J by 9 bases, 8 bases remained unmatched. Germline CDR1 reads MNHEY; CDR2 reads SMNVEV (reference sequence). This CDR3 is 15 amino acids long.